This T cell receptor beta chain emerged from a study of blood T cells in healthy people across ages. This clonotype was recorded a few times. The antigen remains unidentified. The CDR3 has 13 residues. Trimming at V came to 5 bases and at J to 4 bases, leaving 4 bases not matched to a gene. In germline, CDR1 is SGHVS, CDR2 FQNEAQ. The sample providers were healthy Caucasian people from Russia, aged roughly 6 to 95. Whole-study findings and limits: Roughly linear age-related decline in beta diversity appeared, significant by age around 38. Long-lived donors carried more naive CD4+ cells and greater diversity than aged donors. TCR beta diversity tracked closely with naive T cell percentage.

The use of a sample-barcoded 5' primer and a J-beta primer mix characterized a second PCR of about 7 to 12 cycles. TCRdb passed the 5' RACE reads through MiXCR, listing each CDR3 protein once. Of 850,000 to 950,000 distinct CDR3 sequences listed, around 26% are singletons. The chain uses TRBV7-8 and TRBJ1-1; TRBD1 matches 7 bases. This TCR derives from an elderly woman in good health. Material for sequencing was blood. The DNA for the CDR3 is TGTGCCAGCAGCGGGGGACAGATCACTGAAGCTTTCTTT. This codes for CASSGGQITEAFF.